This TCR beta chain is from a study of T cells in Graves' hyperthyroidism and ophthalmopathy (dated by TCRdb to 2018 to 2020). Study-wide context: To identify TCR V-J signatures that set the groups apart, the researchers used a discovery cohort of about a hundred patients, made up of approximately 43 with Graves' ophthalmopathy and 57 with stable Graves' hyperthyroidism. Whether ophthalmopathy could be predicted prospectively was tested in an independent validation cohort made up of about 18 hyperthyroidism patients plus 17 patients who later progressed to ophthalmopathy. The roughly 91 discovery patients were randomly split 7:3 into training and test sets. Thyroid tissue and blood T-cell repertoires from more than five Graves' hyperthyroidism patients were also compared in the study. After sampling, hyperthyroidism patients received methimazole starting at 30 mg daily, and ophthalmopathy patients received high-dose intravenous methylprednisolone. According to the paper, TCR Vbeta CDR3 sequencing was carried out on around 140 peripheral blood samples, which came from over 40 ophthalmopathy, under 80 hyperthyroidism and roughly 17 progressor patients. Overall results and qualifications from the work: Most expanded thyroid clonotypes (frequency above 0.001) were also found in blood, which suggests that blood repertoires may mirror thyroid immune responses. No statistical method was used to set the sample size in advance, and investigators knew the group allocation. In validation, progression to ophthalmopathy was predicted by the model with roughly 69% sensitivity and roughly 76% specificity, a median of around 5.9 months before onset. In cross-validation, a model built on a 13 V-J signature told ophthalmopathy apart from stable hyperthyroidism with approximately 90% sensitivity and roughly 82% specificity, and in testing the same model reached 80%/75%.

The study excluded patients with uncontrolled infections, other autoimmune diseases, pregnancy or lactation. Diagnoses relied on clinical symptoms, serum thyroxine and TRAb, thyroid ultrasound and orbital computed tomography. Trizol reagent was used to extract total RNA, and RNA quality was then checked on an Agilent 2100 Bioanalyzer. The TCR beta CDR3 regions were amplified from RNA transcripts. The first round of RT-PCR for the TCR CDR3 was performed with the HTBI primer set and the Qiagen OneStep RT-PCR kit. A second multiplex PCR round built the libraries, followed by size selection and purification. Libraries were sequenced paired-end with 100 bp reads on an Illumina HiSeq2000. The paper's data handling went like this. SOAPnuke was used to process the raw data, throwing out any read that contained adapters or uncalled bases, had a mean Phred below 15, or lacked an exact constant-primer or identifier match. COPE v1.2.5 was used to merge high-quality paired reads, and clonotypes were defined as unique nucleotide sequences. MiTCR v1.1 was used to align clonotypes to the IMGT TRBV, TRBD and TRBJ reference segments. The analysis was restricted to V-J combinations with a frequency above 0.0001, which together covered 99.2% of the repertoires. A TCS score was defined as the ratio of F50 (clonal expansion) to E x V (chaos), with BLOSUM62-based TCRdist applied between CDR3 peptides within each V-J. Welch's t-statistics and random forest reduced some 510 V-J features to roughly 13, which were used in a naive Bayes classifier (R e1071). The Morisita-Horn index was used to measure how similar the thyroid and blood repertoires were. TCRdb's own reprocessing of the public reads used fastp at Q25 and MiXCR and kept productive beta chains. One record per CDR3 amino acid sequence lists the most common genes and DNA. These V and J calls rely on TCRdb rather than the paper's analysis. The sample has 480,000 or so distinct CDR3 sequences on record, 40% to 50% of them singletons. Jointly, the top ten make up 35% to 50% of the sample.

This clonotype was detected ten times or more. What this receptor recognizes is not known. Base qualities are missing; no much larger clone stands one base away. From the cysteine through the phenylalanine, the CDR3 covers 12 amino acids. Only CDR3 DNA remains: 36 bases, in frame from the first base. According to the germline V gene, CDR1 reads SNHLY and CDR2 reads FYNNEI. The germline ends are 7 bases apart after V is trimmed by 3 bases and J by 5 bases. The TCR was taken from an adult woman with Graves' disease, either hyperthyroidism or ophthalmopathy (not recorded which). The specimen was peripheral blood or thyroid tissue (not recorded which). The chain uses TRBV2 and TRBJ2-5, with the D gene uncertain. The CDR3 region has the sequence CASSDRWETQYF. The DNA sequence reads TGTGCCAGCAGTGATAGGTGGGAGACCCAGTACTTC. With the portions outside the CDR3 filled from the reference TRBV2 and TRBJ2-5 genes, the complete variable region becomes EPEVTQTPSHQVTQMGQEVILRCVPISNHLYFYWYRQILGQKVEFLVSFYNNEISEKSEIFDDQFSVERPDGSNFTLKIRSTKLEDSAMYFCASSDRWETQYFGPGTRLLVL.